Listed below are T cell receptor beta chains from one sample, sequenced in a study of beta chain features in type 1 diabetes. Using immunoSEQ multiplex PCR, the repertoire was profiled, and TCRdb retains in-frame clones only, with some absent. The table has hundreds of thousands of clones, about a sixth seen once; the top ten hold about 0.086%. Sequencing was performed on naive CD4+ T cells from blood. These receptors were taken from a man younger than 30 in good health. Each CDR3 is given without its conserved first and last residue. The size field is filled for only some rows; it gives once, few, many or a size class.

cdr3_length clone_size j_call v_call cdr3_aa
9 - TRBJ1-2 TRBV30 AWSNAYGYT
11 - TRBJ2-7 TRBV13 ASSLSQASEQY
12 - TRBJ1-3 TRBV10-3 AIRRPVSGNTIY
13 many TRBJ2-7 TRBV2 ASSEAMDTSYEQY
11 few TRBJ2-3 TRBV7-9 ASSHKPTDTQY
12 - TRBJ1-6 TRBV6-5 ASRPQGVAMALH
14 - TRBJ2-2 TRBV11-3 ASSLGRGENTGELF
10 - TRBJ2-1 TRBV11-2 ASSLGITEQF
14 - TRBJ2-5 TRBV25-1 ASSGIAGPLQETQY
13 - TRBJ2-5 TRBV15 ATSRSAGERETQY
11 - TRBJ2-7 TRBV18 ASSPQGYYEQY
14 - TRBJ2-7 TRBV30 AWSVPRAGGKYEQY
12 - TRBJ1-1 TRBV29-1 SSQFGQVKTEAF
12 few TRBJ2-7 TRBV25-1 ASSADRGSYEQY
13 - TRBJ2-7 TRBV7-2 ASSLRLGREYEQY
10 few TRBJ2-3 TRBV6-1 ASSADTDTQY
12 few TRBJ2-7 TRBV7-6 ASTIGPSGYEQY
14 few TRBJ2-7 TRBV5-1 ASSLGDGTRAYEQY
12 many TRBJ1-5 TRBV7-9 ASTGGQRQPTQH
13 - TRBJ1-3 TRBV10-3 ASYPRDRVGNTIY
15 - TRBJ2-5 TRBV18 ASSPRTRSTVGETQY
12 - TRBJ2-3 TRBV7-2 ASSSRQPSDTQY
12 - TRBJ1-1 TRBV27 ASSPPRSLTEAF
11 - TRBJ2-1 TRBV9 ASSDRQGYEQF
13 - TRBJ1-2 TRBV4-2 ASSPRNAEGSEYT
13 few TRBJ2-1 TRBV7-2 ASSPPGTGNNEQF
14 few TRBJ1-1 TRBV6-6 ASRFHGQGPLTEAF
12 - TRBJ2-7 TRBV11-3 ASSNSGRDYEQY
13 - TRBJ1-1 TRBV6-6 ASSGPPGVHTEAF
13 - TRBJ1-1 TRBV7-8 ASSTDGPKNTEAF
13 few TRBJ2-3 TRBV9 ASSVGDRGTDTQY
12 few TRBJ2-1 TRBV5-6 ARRAGSSYNEQF